The rows below give T cell receptor beta chains drawn from one sample of a study of T cell changes during pregnancy in multiple sclerosis. Measured with immunoSEQ multiplex PCR; TCRdb has only the in-frame clones, and not every one. In the table there are 40,000 to 50,000 clones, 90% to 95% of which are singletons. The sample in question was CD8+ T cells from peripheral blood mononuclear cells, obtained in the third trimester of pregnancy. The receptors were gathered from a female donor with multiple sclerosis, enrolled in a pregnancy study. The CDR3 runs from the conserved cysteine through the conserved F or W. A D gene is named only where the DNA matches it firmly. Clone size is not always given. Where it is, it says once, few, many or a class for expanded clones.

clone size,V gene,D gene,J gene,CDR3 protein,CDR3 DNA
NA,TRBV28,TRBD2,TRBJ2-3,CASSPGTSGRLGADTQYF,TGTGCCAGCAGTCCCGGGACTAGCGGGAGATTAGGGGCAGATACGCAGTATTTT
NA,TRBV6-1,NA,TRBJ2-5,CASSETLGSGETQYF,TGTGCCAGCAGTGAAACTCTTGGTTCGGGAGAGACCCAGTACTTC
NA,TRBV18,TRBD1,TRBJ1-2,CASSPGQDLSPYNYGYTF,TGTGCCAGCTCCCCGGGACAGGACCTATCCCCATATAACTATGGCTACACCTTC
NA,TRBV13,TRBD2,TRBJ2-3,CASRMTSGGPTDTQYF,TGTGCCAGCCGCATGACCAGCGGGGGCCCCACAGATACGCAGTATTTT
NA,TRBV7-8,TRBD2,TRBJ2-3,CASSLTSGRLDTQYF,TGTGCCAGCAGCTTAACGAGCGGGAGGTTGGATACGCAGTATTTT
NA,TRBV7-9,TRBD2,TRBJ2-1,CASRRLAGNNEQFF,TGTGCCAGCAGACGACTAGCGGGAAACAATGAGCAGTTCTTC
once,TRBV9,TRBD2,TRBJ2-1,CASRAEAGLAGDLEQFF,TGTGCCAGCAGGGCCGAGGCGGGACTAGCGGGAGATCTTGAGCAGTTCTTC
NA,TRBV27,NA,TRBJ2-1,CASSFSSNEQFF,TGTGCCAGCAGTTTCAGTTCCAATGAGCAGTTCTTC
NA,TRBV7-9,NA,TRBJ1-1,CASSLTGTSGRAEAFF,TGTGCCAGCAGCTTAACCGGGACATCCGGGAGGGCTGAAGCTTTCTTT
NA,TRBV6-1,TRBD1,TRBJ2-1,CASSEYRGLYNEQFF,TGTGCCAGCAGTGAATACAGGGGGCTATACAATGAGCAGTTCTTC